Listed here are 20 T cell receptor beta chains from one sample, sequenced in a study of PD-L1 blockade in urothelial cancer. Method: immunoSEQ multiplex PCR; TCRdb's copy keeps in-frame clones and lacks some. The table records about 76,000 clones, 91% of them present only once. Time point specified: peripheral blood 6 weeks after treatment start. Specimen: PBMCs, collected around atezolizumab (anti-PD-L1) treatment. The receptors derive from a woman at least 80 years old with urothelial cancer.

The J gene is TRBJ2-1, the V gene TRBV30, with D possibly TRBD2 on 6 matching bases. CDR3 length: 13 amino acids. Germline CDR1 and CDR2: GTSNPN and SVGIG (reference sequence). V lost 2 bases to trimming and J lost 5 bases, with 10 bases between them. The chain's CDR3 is CAWSIGLNNEQFF. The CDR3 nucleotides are TGTGCCTGGAGTATAGGACTAAACAATGAGCAGTTCTTC.

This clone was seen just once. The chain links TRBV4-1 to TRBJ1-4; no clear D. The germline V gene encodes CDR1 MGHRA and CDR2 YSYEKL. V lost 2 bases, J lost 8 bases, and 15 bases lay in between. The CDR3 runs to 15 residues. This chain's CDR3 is CASSQFPAEEEKLFF. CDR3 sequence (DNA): TGCGCCAGCAGCCAATTCCCCGCGGAGGAGGAAAAACTGTTTTTT.

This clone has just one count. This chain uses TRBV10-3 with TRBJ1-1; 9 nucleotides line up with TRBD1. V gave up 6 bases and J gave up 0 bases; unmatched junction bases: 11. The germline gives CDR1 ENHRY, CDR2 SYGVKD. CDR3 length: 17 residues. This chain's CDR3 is CAIRGQGRKFLNTEAFF. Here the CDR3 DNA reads TGTGCCATCAGGGGACAGGGACGGAAATTTTTGAACACTGAAGCTTTCTTT.

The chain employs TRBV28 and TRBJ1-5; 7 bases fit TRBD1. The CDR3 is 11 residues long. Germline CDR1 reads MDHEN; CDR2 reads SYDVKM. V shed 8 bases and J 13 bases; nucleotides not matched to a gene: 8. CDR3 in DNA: TGTGCCAGCCGCTCAGGGGACAGTCAGCATTTT. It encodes CASRSGDSQHF.

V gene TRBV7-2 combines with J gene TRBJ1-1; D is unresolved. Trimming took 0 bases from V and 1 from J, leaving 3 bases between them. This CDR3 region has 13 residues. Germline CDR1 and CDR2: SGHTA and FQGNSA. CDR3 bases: TGTGCCAGCAGCTTAGCCTGGAACACTGAAGCTTTCTTT. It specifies CASSLAWNTEAFF.

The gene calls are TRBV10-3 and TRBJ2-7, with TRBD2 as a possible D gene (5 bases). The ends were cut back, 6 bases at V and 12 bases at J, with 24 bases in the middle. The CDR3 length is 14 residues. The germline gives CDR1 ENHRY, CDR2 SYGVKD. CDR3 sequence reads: CAISGPPGNNMPYF. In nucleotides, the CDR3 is TGTGCCATCAGCGGACCACCGGGAAACAATATGCCGTACTTC.

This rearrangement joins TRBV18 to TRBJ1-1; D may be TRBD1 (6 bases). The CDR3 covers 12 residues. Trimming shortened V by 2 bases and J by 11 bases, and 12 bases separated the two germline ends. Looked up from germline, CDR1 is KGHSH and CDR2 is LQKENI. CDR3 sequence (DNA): TGTGCCAGCTCACCAGGGGCCCAGGGGGCTTTCTTT. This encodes CASSPGAQGAFF.

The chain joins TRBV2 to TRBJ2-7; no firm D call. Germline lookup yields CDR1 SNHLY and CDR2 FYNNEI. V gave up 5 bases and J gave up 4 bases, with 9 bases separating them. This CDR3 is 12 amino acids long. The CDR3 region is CASSLQQYEQYF. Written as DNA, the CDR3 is TGTGCCAGCAGTTTACAGCAATACGAGCAGTACTTC.

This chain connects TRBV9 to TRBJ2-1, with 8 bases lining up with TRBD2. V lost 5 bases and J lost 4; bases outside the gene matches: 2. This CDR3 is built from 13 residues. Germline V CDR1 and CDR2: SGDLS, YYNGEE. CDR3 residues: CASSLAGYNEQFF. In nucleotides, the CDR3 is TGTGCCAGCAGTTTAGCGGGGTACAATGAGCAGTTCTTC.

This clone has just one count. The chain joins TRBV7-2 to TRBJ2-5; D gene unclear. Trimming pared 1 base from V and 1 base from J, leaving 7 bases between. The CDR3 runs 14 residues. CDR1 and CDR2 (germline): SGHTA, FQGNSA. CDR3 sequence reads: CASSLGGGQETQYF. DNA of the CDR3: TGTGCCAGCAGCTTAGGCGGCGGCCAAGAGACCCAGTACTTC. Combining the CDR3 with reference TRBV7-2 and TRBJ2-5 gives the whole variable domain GAGVSQSPSNKVTEKGKDVELRCDPISGHTALYWYRQSLGQGLEFLIYFQGNSAPDKSGLPSDRFSAERTGGSVSTLTIQRTQQEDSAVYLCASSLGGGQETQYFGPGTRLLVL.

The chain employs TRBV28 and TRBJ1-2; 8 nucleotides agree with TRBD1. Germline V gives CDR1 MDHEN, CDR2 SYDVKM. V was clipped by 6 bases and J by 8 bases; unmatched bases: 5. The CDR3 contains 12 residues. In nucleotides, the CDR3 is TGTGCCAGCAGCACGACAGGGGCGGGCTACACCTTC. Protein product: CASSTTGAGYTF.

The CDR3 nucleotides are TGTGCCAGCAGCCAGAGTACAAGGACAGCTAGCAATCAGCCCCAGCATTTT. This gives the protein CASSQSTRTASNQPQHF. V and J are TRBV27 and TRBJ1-5, with D maybe TRBD1 (6 bases). Germline V gives CDR1 MNHEY, CDR2 SMNVEV (reference sequence). V shed 6 bases and J shed 0 bases, with 18 bases lying between them. The CDR3 extends over 17 amino acids.

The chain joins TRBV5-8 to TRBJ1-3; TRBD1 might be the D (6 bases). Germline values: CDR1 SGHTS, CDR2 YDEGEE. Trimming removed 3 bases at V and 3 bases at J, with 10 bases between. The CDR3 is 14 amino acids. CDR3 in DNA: TGTGCCAGCAGCTACAGGGCGGATGGAAACACCATATATTTT. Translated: CASSYRADGNTIYF.

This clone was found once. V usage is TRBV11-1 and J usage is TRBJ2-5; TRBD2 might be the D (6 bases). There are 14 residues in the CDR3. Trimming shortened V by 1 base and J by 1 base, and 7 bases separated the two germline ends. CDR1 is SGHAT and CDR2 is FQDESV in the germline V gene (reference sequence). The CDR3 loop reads CASSLGAGQETQYF. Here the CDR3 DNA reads TGTGCCAGCAGCTTAGGAGCGGGCCAAGAGACCCAGTACTTC.

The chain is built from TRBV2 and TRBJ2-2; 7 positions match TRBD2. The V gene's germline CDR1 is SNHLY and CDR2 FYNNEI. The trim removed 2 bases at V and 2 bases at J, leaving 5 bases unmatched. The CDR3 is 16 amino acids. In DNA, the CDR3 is TGTGCCAGCAGTGAAAAAGCGGGGAGTAACACCGGGGAGCTGTTTTTT. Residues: CASSEKAGSNTGELFF. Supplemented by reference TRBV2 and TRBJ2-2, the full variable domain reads EPEVTQTPSHQVTQMGQEVILRCVPISNHLYFYWYRQILGQKVEFLVSFYNNEISEKSEIFDDQFSVERPDGSNFTLKIRSTKLEDSAMYFCASSEKAGSNTGELFFGEGSRLTVL.

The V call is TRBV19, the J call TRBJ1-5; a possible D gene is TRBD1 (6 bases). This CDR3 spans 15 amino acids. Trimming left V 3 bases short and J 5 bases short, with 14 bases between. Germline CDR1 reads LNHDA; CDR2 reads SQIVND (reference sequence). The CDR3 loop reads CASSIPGARDQPQHF. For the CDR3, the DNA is TGTGCCAGTAGTATCCCAGGGGCGAGGGATCAGCCCCAGCATTTT.

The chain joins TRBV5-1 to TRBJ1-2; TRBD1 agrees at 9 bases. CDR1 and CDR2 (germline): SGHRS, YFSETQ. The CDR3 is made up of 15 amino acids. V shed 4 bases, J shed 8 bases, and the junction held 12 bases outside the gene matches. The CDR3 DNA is TGCGCCAGCAGCCTGGAAACAGGGGGCGAAGGGGGCTACACCTTC. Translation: CASSLETGGEGGYTF.

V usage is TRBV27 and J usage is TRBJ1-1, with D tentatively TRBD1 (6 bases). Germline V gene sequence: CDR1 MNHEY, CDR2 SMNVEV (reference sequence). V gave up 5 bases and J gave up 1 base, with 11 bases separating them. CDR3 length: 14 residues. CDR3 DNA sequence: TGTGCCAGCAGTCCCGGGACACAGAACACTGAAGCTTTCTTT. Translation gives CASSPGTQNTEAFF.

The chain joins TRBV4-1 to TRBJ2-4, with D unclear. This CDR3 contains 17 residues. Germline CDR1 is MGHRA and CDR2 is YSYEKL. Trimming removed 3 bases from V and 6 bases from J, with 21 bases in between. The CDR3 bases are TGCGCCAGCAGCCACCAAAGAATCGGAGCCAGTTCAAACATTCAGTACTTC. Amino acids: CASSHQRIGASSNIQYF.

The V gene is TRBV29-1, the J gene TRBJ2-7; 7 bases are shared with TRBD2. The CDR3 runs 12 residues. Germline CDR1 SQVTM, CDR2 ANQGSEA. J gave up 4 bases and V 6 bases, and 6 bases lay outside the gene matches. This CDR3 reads CSVGSSGYEQYF. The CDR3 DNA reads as TGCAGCGTCGGGAGTAGCGGGTACGAGCAGTACTTC.